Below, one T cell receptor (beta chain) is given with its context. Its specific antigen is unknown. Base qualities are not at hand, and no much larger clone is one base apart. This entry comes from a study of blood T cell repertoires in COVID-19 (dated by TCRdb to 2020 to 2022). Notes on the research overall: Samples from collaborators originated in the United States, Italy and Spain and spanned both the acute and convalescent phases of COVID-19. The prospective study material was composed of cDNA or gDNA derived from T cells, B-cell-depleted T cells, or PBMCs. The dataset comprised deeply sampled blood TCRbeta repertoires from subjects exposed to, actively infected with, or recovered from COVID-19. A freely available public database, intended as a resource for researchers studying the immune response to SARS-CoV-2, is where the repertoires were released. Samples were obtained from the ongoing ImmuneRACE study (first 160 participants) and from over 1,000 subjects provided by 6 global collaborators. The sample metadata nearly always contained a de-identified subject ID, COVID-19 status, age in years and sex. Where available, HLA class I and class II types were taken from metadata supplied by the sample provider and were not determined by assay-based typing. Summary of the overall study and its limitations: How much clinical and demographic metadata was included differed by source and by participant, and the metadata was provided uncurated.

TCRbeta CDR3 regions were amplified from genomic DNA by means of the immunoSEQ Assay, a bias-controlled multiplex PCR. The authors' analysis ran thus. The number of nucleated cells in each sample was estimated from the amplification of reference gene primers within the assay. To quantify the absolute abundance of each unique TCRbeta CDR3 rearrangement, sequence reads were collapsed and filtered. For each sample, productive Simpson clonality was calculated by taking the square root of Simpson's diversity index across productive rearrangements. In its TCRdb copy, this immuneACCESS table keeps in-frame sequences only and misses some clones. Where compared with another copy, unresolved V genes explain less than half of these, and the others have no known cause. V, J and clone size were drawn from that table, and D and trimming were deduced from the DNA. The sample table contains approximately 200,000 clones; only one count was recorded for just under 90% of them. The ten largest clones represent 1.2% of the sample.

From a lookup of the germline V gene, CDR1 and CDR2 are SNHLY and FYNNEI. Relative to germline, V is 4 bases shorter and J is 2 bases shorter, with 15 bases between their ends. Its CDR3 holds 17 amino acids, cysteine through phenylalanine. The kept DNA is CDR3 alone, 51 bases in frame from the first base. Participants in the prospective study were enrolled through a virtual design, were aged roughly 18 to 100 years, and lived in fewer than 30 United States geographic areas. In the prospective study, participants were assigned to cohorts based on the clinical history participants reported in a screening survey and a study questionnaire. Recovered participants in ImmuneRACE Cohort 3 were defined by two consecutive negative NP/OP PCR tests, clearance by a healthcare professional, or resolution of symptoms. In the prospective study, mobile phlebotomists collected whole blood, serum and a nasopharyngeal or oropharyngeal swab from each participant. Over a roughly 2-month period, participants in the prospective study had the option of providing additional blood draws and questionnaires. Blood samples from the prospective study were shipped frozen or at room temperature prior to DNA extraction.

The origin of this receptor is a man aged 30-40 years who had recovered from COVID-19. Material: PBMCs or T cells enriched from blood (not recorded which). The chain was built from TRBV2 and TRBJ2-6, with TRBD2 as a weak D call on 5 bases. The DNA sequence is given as TGTGCCAGCAGTGCGTCTCCGCTGGGAGCTGGGGCCAACGTCCTGACTTTC. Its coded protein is CASSASPLGAGANVLTF. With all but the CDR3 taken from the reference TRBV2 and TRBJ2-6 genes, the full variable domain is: EPEVTQTPSHQVTQMGQEVILRCVPISNHLYFYWYRQILGQKVEFLVSFYNNEISEKSEIFDDQFSVERPDGSNFTLKIRSTKLEDSAMYFCASSASPLGAGANVLTFGAGSRLTVL.